Below are 8 T cell receptor beta chains sequenced from a single sample in a study of cytomegalovirus exposure and HLA in healthy donors. The PCR had 60 Vbeta and 13 Jbeta primers. Profiling relied on immunoSEQ multiplex PCR, and the TCRdb table lists in-frame clones only, not all of them. Here the sample spans about 200,000 clones, 82% being singletons. The sample comprised PBMCs. The origin of the receptors is a woman in her fifties or sixties in good health and CMV-seropositive.

Note on this clone: The junction differs from germline at one of its ends, possibly a read error. The rearrangement uses TRBV7-9 and TRBJ1-5, with D possibly being TRBD1 (5 bases). The CDR3 loop spans 16 amino acids. Looked up from germline, CDR1 is SEHNR and CDR2 is FQNEAQ (reference sequence). CDR3 nucleotide sequence: TGTTCCAGCAGCTTAGGTCGGGGGGAGGGCAATCAGCCCCAGCATTTT. Translating it yields CSSSLGRGEGNQPQHF.

The chain recombines TRBV30 with TRBJ1-4; D remains ambiguous. V lost 2 bases to trimming and J lost 2 bases, with 6 bases between them. CDR1 is GTSNPN and CDR2 is SVGIG in the germline V gene (reference sequence). The CDR3 is 13 residues long. The CDR3: CAWSTGTNEKLFF. The CDR3 DNA follows: TGTGCCTGGAGTACGGGGACTAATGAAAAACTGTTTTTT.

The sample holds a few counts of this clone. This chain links TRBV19 with TRBJ2-3; 8 bases match TRBD2. V lost 5 bases and J lost 4; bases outside the gene matches: 2. CDR1 is LNHDA, CDR2 SQIVND, per germline (reference sequence). This CDR3 comprises 13 residues. CDR3 sequence: CASSSGGADTQYF. In DNA, the CDR3 is TGTGCCAGTAGTTCCGGGGGGGCAGATACGCAGTATTTT.

This chain connects TRBV12-5 to TRBJ2-1; 8 positions agree with TRBD2. CDR3 size: 14 residues. V was pared by 2 bases and J by 10 bases, with 7 bases of the junction left unmatched. Germline values: CDR1 LGHNT, CDR2 FRNRAP. CDR3 DNA: TGTGCTAGTGGTTTGTCCCTAACTAGCGGCGAGCAGTTCTTC. It codes for CASGLSLTSGEQFF.

V is TRBV7-6 and J is TRBJ2-7; the match to TRBD1 covers 8 bases. J gave up 3 bases and V 5 bases, and 6 bases lay outside the gene matches. The germline gives CDR1 SGHVS, CDR2 FNYEAQ. The length of the CDR3 is 14 residues. CDR3 residues: CASSPGQGNYEQYF. The CDR3 DNA reads as TGTGCCAGCAGCCCCGGACAGGGAAACTACGAGCAGTACTTC.

The V gene is TRBV5-8, the J gene TRBJ1-2; 10 bases are a match to TRBD1. V shed 7 bases and J 6 bases; nucleotides not matched to a gene: 12. This CDR3 region has 15 residues. Per germline, CDR1 SGHTS and CDR2 YDEGEE. In DNA form, the CDR3 reads TGTGCCAGCCTTACACGAAAGGACAGGGGGAATGGCTACACCTTC. Its translation is CASLTRKDRGNGYTF. Together with reference TRBV5-8 and TRBJ1-2, the CDR3 gives the full variable domain: EAGVTQSPTHLIKTRGQQATLRCSPISGHTSVYWYQQALGLGLQFLLWYDEGEERNRGNFPPRFSGRQFPNYSSELNVNALELEDSALYLCASLTRKDRGNGYTFGSGTRLTVV.

The chain carries TRBV6-1 and TRBJ1-6; a possible D gene is TRBD1 (6 bases). This CDR3 contains 15 residues. The germline gives CDR1 MNHNS, CDR2 SASEGT. Trimming removed 4 bases from V and 13 bases from J, with 20 bases in between. CDR3 region: CASSAMTGGASPLHF. CDR3 sequence (DNA): TGTGCCAGCAGTGCCATGACAGGTGGTGCGTCTCCCCTCCACTTT.

This clone showed up just once. The V and J genes are TRBV5-4 and TRBJ1-6; a weak D match, TRBD1 (5 bases). Trimming took 0 bases from V and 7 from J, leaving 17 bases between them. The CDR3 consists of 17 residues. Per the germline V gene, CDR1 is SGHNT and CDR2 is YYREEE (reference sequence). The CDR3 loop reads CASSLGVGGLGNSPLHF. In DNA form, the CDR3 reads TGTGCCAGCAGCTTGGGTGTCGGGGGACTGGGGAATTCACCCCTCCACTTT.